The entry below describes one T cell receptor (beta chain). This CDR3 region has 14 residues. V was pared by 8 bases and J by 3 bases, with 9 bases of the junction left unmatched. The germline V gene has CDR1 MNHEY and CDR2 SMNVEV (reference sequence). CD8 cells classed as naive were CD45RO-negative and positively selected for CCR7, excluding terminally differentiated effector memory CD45RA+ cells. This entry is derived from a study of shared clonotypes between healthy human individuals. Profiling relied on immunoSEQ multiplex PCR, and the TCRdb table lists in-frame clones only, not all of them. The table includes some 1,900,000 clones, over 85% detected once.

The sequence derives from a young man in good health. Sequenced sample: naive CD8+ T cells sorted from blood. This chain uses TRBV27 with TRBJ1-1, with 7 positions matching TRBD1. The DNA for the CDR3 is TGTGCCAGCTCCCGGACAGGTTGGGACACTGAAGCTTTCTTT. Translating gives CASSRTGWDTEAFF.